Presented here are 5 T cell receptor beta chains from one specimen sequenced in a study of blood T cell repertoires in COVID-19. Method: immunoSEQ multiplex PCR; TCRdb's copy keeps in-frame clones and lacks some. This sample has approximately 210,000 clones, with approximately 80% found just once. The sequenced material came from PBMCs or T cells enriched from blood (not recorded which). These TCRs come from a young man with acute COVID-19.

This chain links TRBV27 with TRBJ1-2; 9 bases are a match to TRBD1. The CDR3 covers 15 residues. The germline V gene has CDR1 MNHEY and CDR2 SMNVEV (reference sequence). V gave up 2 bases and J gave up 6 bases; unmatched junction bases: 7. The CDR3, as DNA: TGTGCCAGCAGTTTAGGAACAGGGGGCGCAAATGGCTACACCTTC. Its translation: CASSLGTGGANGYTF.

The chain is built from TRBV28 and TRBJ1-2; 8 bases align to TRBD1. Looked up from germline, CDR1 is MDHEN and CDR2 is SYDVKM. J lost 4 bases, V lost 6 bases, and 13 bases had no gene match. The CDR3 extends over 16 amino acids. The CDR3 bases are TGTGCCAGCAGCCCCCGATTAGGACAGGGTAGCTATGGCTACACCTTC. Its translation: CASSPRLGQGSYGYTF.

This clone was seen a handful of times. J is TRBJ1-5 and V is TRBV27; 12 bases map to TRBD1. In germline, CDR1 is MNHEY, CDR2 SMNVEV (reference sequence). The CDR3 is 16 residues long. The trim removed 8 bases at V and 8 bases at J, leaving 13 bases unmatched. The CDR3, as DNA: TGTGCCAGCTCCCCCGGGGGACAGGGGGCAGGAGAGCCCCAGCATTTT. As protein: CASSPGGQGAGEPQHF.

The chain joins TRBV5-6 to TRBJ1-5, with no clear D. With 3 bases removed from V and 0 bases from J, the gap between germline ends came to 16 bases. Germline V gene lookup returns CDR1 SGHDT and CDR2 YYEEEE. This CDR3 has 17 amino acids. Written as DNA, the CDR3 is TGTGCCAGCAGCTCGTACGCGGGCGCTTATAGCAATCAGCCCCAGCATTTT. Translated: CASSSYAGAYSNQPQHF.

The chain couples TRBV7-9 to TRBJ2-2; 10 nucleotides agree with TRBD2. V was clipped by 11 bases and J by 7 bases; unmatched bases: 10. The CDR3 contains 14 residues. The germline V gene has CDR1 SEHNR and CDR2 FQNEAQ (reference sequence). CDR3 DNA sequence: TGTGCCGCGCCCAGCGGGGGGGCAAGCGGGGAGCTGTTTTTT. Translated, it gives CAAPSGGASGELFF.